This passage covers 23 T cell receptor beta chains from one sample sequenced in a study of blood T cell repertoires in COVID-19. Produced via immunoSEQ multiplex PCR; TCRdb's table is partial and in-frame only. Found here are fewer than 300,000 clones, about 89% of them singletons; the top ten hold around 0.84%. Sequences were obtained from peripheral blood. Receptor source: a man aged 30-40 years with acute or convalescent COVID-19.

The V and J genes are TRBV5-1 and TRBJ2-5; tentatively, D is TRBD1 (5 bases). The germline V and J ends were trimmed by 0 bases and 3 bases, with 9 bases remaining between them. Germline values: CDR1 SGHRS, CDR2 YFSETQ. The CDR3 is 14 residues long. CDR3 DNA sequence: TGCGCCAGCAGCTTGGAAAGGGGTGAAGAGACCCAGTACTTC. It codes for CASSLERGEETQYF.

The gene calls are TRBV30 and TRBJ1-1; D not certain. V dropped 0 bases and J dropped 8 bases, with 13 bases sitting between them. The germline gives CDR1 GTSNPN, CDR2 SVGIG (reference sequence). The CDR3 has 13 amino acids. The CDR3 loop is CAWSVSRVGEAFF. CDR3 DNA: TGTGCCTGGAGTGTATCGAGGGTAGGGGAAGCTTTCTTT.

The rearrangement joins TRBV19 to TRBJ2-1, with 7 bases aligning to TRBD1. The CDR3 contains 20 residues. The germline gives CDR1 LNHDA, CDR2 SQIVND (reference sequence). The J segment lost 5 bases and the V segment lost 6 bases, leaving 25 bases of the junction unmatched. This chain's CDR3 is CASSVGTEYPIPAGHNEQFF. In nucleotides, the CDR3 is TGTGCCAGTAGCGTAGGGACAGAATATCCTATCCCCGCCGGCCACAATGAGCAGTTCTTC. Full variable domain (missing parts from reference TRBV19 and TRBJ2-1): DGGITQSPKYLFRKEGQNVTLSCEQNLNHDAMYWYRQDPGQGLRLIYYSQIVNDFQKGDIAEGYSVSREKKESFPLTVTSAQKNPTAFYLCASSVGTEYPIPAGHNEQFFGPGTRLTVL.

The chain carries TRBV4-1 and TRBJ2-3, with 8 positions matching TRBD1. There are 15 residues in the CDR3. Trimming cost V 3 bases and J 3 bases; bases outside gene matches: 5. Per the germline V gene, CDR1 is MGHRA and CDR2 is YSYEKL. The CDR3 DNA reads TGCGCCAGCAGCCACGTCGGGACAGGTACAGATACGCAGTATTTT. As protein: CASSHVGTGTDTQYF.

The chain joins TRBV6-5 to TRBJ2-3, with D perhaps TRBD1 (6 bases). The CDR3 is 15 residues long. Germline V gives CDR1 MNHEY, CDR2 SVGAGI. Deletions cut 4 bases from V and 6 bases from J, with 17 bases between. CDR3 sequence reads: CASSLQGKLTDTQYF. CDR3 DNA: TGTGCCAGCAGTTTACAGGGAAAGCTCACGGATACGCAGTATTTT.

The genes are TRBV25-1 and TRBJ1-3; tentatively, D is TRBD1 (5 bases). The V gene lost 3 bases and the J gene lost 0 bases, with 9 bases spanning the gap. The CDR3 length is 15 residues. CDR1 is MGHDK, CDR2 SYGVNS, per germline. The chain's CDR3 is CASSDYRSSGNTIYF. The CDR3 DNA reads as TGTGCCAGCAGTGACTACAGGAGCTCTGGAAACACCATATATTTT.

The chain employs TRBV7-9 and TRBJ1-1; possibly TRBD1 for D (6 bases). The CDR3 covers 14 residues. V lost 4 bases to trimming and J lost 0 bases, with 9 bases between them. The germline V gene has CDR1 SEHNR and CDR2 FQNEAQ (reference sequence). The CDR3 DNA follows: TGTGCCAGCAGCTATACAGGGATGAACACTGAAGCTTTCTTT. Encoded protein: CASSYTGMNTEAFF.

The genes are TRBV7-2 and TRBJ2-2; weak D call: TRBD2 (6 bases). Germline values: CDR1 SGHTA, CDR2 FQGNSA. The CDR3 runs to 15 residues. V was shortened by 2 bases and J by 4 bases, with 11 bases between the two germline ends. The chain's CDR3 is CASSLIMGGTGELFF. In DNA, the CDR3 is TGTGCCAGCAGCTTAATAATGGGGGGCACCGGGGAGCTGTTTTTT. The full variable domain, in which reference TRBV7-2 and TRBJ2-2 provide the parts outside the CDR3, is GAGVSQSPSNKVTEKGKDVELRCDPISGHTALYWYRQSLGQGLEFLIYFQGNSAPDKSGLPSDRFSAERTGGSVSTLTIQRTQQEDSAVYLCASSLIMGGTGELFFGEGSRLTVL.

The rearrangement uses TRBV19 and TRBJ1-6; 7 nucleotides align to TRBD1. CDR1 and CDR2 from the germline V gene are LNHDA and SQIVND (reference sequence). V lost 8 bases to trimming and J lost 12 bases; unmatched junction nucleotides: 16. The CDR3 consists of 15 residues. The chain's CDR3 is CASHPKIQGSGPLHF. The CDR3 DNA follows: TGTGCCAGTCACCCCAAAATACAGGGGTCAGGACCCCTCCACTTT.

The chain joins TRBV5-1 to TRBJ2-5; no clear D. Per the germline V gene, CDR1 is SGHRS and CDR2 is YFSETQ. The CDR3 length is 15 residues. Trimming stripped 1 base from V and 5 bases from J, with 15 bases between. In nucleotides, the CDR3 is TGCGCCAGCAGCTTGCGGGTAGGAGCCCCGGAGACCCAGTACTTC. Amino acid sequence: CASSLRVGAPETQYF.

The chain employs TRBV5-1 and TRBJ1-5; D perhaps matches TRBD1 (6 bases). The CDR3 consists of 14 residues. CDR1 SGHRS and CDR2 YFSETQ come from the germline V gene. The V gene lost 4 bases and the J gene lost 3 bases, with 11 bases spanning the gap. CDR3 in amino acids: CASSPGDINQPQHF. DNA of the CDR3: TGCGCCAGCAGCCCAGGGGACATCAATCAGCCCCAGCATTTT.

The J gene is TRBJ1-5, the V gene TRBV28; a weak D match, TRBD1 (6 bases). CDR3 length equals 15 residues. CDR1 is MDHEN, CDR2 SYDVKM, per germline. Trimming left V 3 bases short and J 2 bases short, with 11 bases between. The CDR3 DNA reads TGTGCCAGCAGTTTCCGGACAGCGCGCAATCAGCCCCAGCATTTT. This codes for CASSFRTARNQPQHF.

The J gene is TRBJ2-3, the V gene TRBV7-2; 15 bases are shared with TRBD2. Trimming removed 2 bases from V and 13 bases from J; junction bases left unmatched: 10. The CDR3 totals 16 residues. Germline lookup yields CDR1 SGHTA and CDR2 FQGNSA. DNA for the CDR3: TGTGCCAGCAGCTTATTCTCCGGACTAGCGGGGGGGCCCGAGTATTTT. This gives the protein CASSLFSGLAGGPEYF.

The chain carries TRBV5-5 and TRBJ2-7; 10 nucleotides align to TRBD1. V shed 3 bases, J shed 1 base, and the junction held 4 bases outside the gene matches. The V gene's germline CDR1 is SGHKS and CDR2 YYEKEE (reference sequence). The CDR3 length is 15 residues. CDR3 loop: CASSSTGGASYEQYF. In DNA, the CDR3 is TGTGCCAGCAGCTCGACAGGGGGCGCATCCTACGAGCAGTACTTC.

This clone was seen more than once but under ten times. The gene calls are TRBV6-4 and TRBJ1-6; weak D call: TRBD1 (5 bases). Trimming took off 8 bases at V and 0 bases at J, with 8 bases between the two ends. This CDR3 spans 14 amino acids. CDR1 and CDR2 from the germline V gene are MRHNA and SNTAGT. CDR3: CASEDSSYNSPLHF. As DNA, the CDR3 is TGTGCCAGCGAAGACAGCTCCTATAATTCACCCCTCCACTTT.

The chain links TRBV28 to TRBJ2-1, with D tentatively TRBD1 (5 bases). Trimming pared 5 bases from V and 9 bases from J, leaving 17 bases between. The CDR3 consists of 14 residues. Germline V lookup: CDR1 MDHEN, CDR2 SYDVKM. CDR3 in amino acids: CASSLQAGQAEQFF. The CDR3 DNA reads TGTGCCAGCAGTCTACAGGCAGGGCAGGCTGAGCAGTTCTTC.

J is TRBJ1-5 and V is TRBV5-1; TRBD1 is a possible D gene (5 bases). The CDR3 spans 15 residues. Trimming left V 4 bases short and J 0 bases short, with 11 bases between. Germline CDR1 reads SGHRS; CDR2 reads YFSETQ. The CDR3 is CASSPQGLSNQPQHF. The DNA for the CDR3 is TGCGCCAGCAGCCCGCAGGGTCTTAGCAATCAGCCCCAGCATTTT.

The chain combines TRBV2 with TRBJ1-3, with 7 positions matching TRBD1. The CDR3 totals 15 residues. V was clipped by 6 bases and J by 0 bases; unmatched bases: 5. CDR1 and CDR2 (germline): SNHLY, FYNNEI. In DNA form, the CDR3 reads TGTGCCAGCAGCGGACAGGTACACTCTGGAAACACCATATATTTT. It codes for CASSGQVHSGNTIYF.

The J gene is TRBJ2-7, the V gene TRBV2; TRBD2 matches 10 bases. CDR3 length: 13 amino acids. Per germline, CDR1 SNHLY and CDR2 FYNNEI. J lost 6 bases, V lost 4 bases, and 3 bases had no gene match. The CDR3, as DNA: TGTGCCAGCAGTGGCCTAGCGGGAGTCGAGCAGTACTTC. It specifies CASSGLAGVEQYF. Using reference TRBV2 and TRBJ2-7 for the parts outside the CDR3, the full variable domain is EPEVTQTPSHQVTQMGQEVILRCVPISNHLYFYWYRQILGQKVEFLVSFYNNEISEKSEIFDDQFSVERPDGSNFTLKIRSTKLEDSAMYFCASSGLAGVEQYFGPGTRLTVT.

On this clone itself: The junction does not match germline at one end; this may be a read error. The V and J genes are TRBV6-1 and TRBJ2-1, with 9 bases that match TRBD1. The CDR3 has 11 amino acids. In germline, CDR1 is MNHNS, CDR2 SASEGT. The CDR3 DNA reads TGTGCCAGCAGTGACCGGGACAGGGAAATCTTC. Its protein is CASSDRDREIF.

V is TRBV3-1 (or the pseudogene TRBV3-2) and J is TRBJ2-2, with D possibly TRBD2 on 6 matching bases. V lost 4 bases and J 4 bases, leaving 13 bases between the germline ends. Germline V gene data show CDR1 as LGHDT and CDR2 as YNNKEL (reference sequence). CDR3 length: 15 residues. The CDR3: CASSLSASATGELFF. CDR3 DNA: TGTGCCAGCAGCCTGAGCGCTAGCGCCACCGGGGAGCTGTTTTTT.

This chain joins TRBV29-1 and TRBJ2-1, with D tentatively TRBD1 (6 bases). Germline CDR1 is SQVTM and CDR2 is ANQGSEA. The CDR3 extends over 14 amino acids. The V end was cut by 5 bases, the J end by 0 bases, with 11 bases between. DNA of the CDR3: TGCAGCGTTCCACAGGGATTCTCCTACAATGAGCAGTTCTTC. The encoded protein is CSVPQGFSYNEQFF.

V and J are TRBV28 and TRBJ2-3, with D possibly TRBD2 on 5 matching bases. Trimming removed 7 bases from V and 11 bases from J, with 19 bases in between. CDR1 and CDR2 (germline): MDHEN, SYDVKM. This CDR3 spans 13 amino acids. CDR3: CASTKGWSGVQYF. CDR3 nucleotide sequence: TGTGCCAGCACCAAAGGCTGGTCCGGGGTGCAGTATTTT.